These 25 T cell receptor beta chains were sequenced from one sample in a study of cytomegalovirus exposure and HLA in healthy donors. PCR primers comprised 60 Vbeta and 13 Jbeta primers. TCRdb keeps only in-frame clones here, not all; method: immunoSEQ multiplex PCR. Here the sample spans roughly 96,000 clones, under 85% being singletons. The sequenced sample consisted of PBMCs. All receptors derive from a woman aged 65 to 85 in good health and CMV-seropositive.

The rearrangement links TRBV29-1 to TRBJ2-3, with 9 bases lining up with TRBD2. Germline trimming cut 7 bases from V and 2 bases from J; bases unmatched to any gene: 7. Germline V gene sequence: CDR1 SQVTM, CDR2 ANQGSEA. The CDR3 contains 14 residues. The CDR3 region has the DNA TGCAGCGCCCGGCTAGCGGGACCCACAGATACGCAGTATTTT. It is translated as CSARLAGPTDTQYF.

The rearrangement uses TRBV7-9 and TRBJ2-1; D is perhaps TRBD2 (5 bases). V was clipped by 7 bases and J by 1 base, with 14 bases between them. Germline V lookup: CDR1 SEHNR, CDR2 FQNEAQ (reference sequence). This CDR3 is built from 15 residues. CDR3 DNA: TGTGCCAGCAACAAACTAGTCGGGTCCTACAATGAGCAGTTCTTC. Translated: CASNKLVGSYNEQFF. Looking up the rest from reference TRBV7-9 and TRBJ2-1 gives the full variable domain: DTGVSQNPRHKITKRGQNVTFRCDPISEHNRLYWYRQTLGQGPEFLTYFQNEAQLEKSRLLSDRFSAERPKGSFSTLEIQRTEQGDSAMYLCASNKLVGSYNEQFFGPGTRLTVL.

This chain links TRBV7-9 with TRBJ2-1, with D maybe TRBD1 (6 bases). The V gene's germline CDR1 is SEHNR and CDR2 FQNEAQ (reference sequence). V was pared by 5 bases and J by 5 bases, with 10 bases between. CDR3 length equals 13 residues. The CDR3 DNA reads as TGTGCCAGCAGCACAGGGATCAACAATGAGCAGTTCTTC. It encodes CASSTGINNEQFF.

This clone was recorded once. The rearrangement links TRBV21-1 to TRBJ2-2; TRBD2, as called in the table, went unchecked against the DNA. TRBV21-1 is tagged as a pseudogene. The CDR3 sequence is 16 residues long. The CDR3: CASSKGLAGGLGELFF. CDR3 nucleotide sequence: TGTGCCAGCAGCAAAGGACTAGCGGGAGGTCTCGGGGAGCTGTTTTTT.

This chain joins TRBV19 and TRBJ2-1, with D perhaps TRBD2 (6 bases). Looked up from germline, CDR1 is LNHDA and CDR2 is SQIVND (reference sequence). V lost 3 bases to trimming and J lost 7 bases, with 16 bases between them. The CDR3 extends over 15 amino acids. The CDR3 protein is CASSIRDFGENEQFF. CDR3 nucleotide sequence: TGTGCCAGTAGTATCCGGGACTTCGGAGAAAATGAGCAGTTCTTC. The variable domain in full, with the rest retrieved from reference TRBV19 and TRBJ2-1, is DGGITQSPKYLFRKEGQNVTLSCEQNLNHDAMYWYRQDPGQGLRLIYYSQIVNDFQKGDIAEGYSVSREKKESFPLTVTSAQKNPTAFYLCASSIRDFGENEQFFGPGTRLTVL.

The chain couples TRBV28 to TRBJ2-7; D ambiguous. CDR1 is MDHEN, CDR2 SYDVKM, per germline. There are 14 residues in the CDR3. V lost 3 bases to trimming and J lost 6 bases, with 15 bases between them. This chain's CDR3 is CASSLSLGLGEQYF. CDR3 in DNA: TGTGCCAGCAGTTTGTCGTTGGGCTTAGGCGAGCAGTACTTC.

A single count supports this clone. The rearrangement links TRBV19 to TRBJ1-1; unclear D gene. V lost 3 bases to trimming and J lost 1 base, with 12 bases between them. Germline CDR1 reads LNHDA; CDR2 reads SQIVND (reference sequence). This CDR3 spans 15 amino acids. The CDR3 here is CASSIPGGRNTEAFF. CDR3 DNA sequence: TGTGCCAGTAGTATCCCGGGAGGGAGGAACACTGAAGCTTTCTTT.

Here the CDR3 DNA reads TGTGCCAGCTCACCACAGGGGCCAAGGACTGAAGCTTTCTTT. This sequence encodes CASSPQGPRTEAFF. The rearrangement links TRBV18 to TRBJ1-1, with D possibly matching TRBD1 (5 bases). Between the trimmed V and J ends, which lost 1 base and 5 bases, there was a span of 11 bases. The CDR3 covers 14 residues. Germline-derived CDR1 and CDR2 are KGHSH and LQKENI.

The chain carries TRBV29-1 and TRBJ2-2, with D possibly TRBD2 on 5 matching bases. The CDR3 consists of 14 residues. The V end lost 4 bases, the J end lost 0 bases, and 9 bases lay between the germline ends. The germline gives CDR1 SQVTM, CDR2 ANQGSEA. CDR3 bases: TGCAGCGTTGGAGGGAGTGCGAACACCGGGGAGCTGTTTTTT. Translation: CSVGGSANTGELFF.

In this sample, this clone turned up once. The V gene is TRBV5-4, the J gene TRBJ2-5; 12 bases map to TRBD1. The germline gives CDR1 SGHNT, CDR2 YYREEE (reference sequence). Losses at the gene ends were 0 bases for V and 2 bases for J; bases not matched to a gene: 5. The CDR3 runs 17 residues. CDR3 protein: CASSLVGQGALQETQYF. The DNA of the CDR3 is TGTGCCAGCAGCTTGGTGGGACAGGGGGCCTTACAAGAGACCCAGTACTTC. Full variable domain (rest looked up from reference TRBV5-4 and TRBJ2-5): ETGVTQSPTHLIKTRGQQVTLRCSSQSGHNTVSWYQQALGQGPQFIFQYYREEENGRGNFPPRFSGLQFPNYSSELNVNALELDDSALYLCASSLVGQGALQETQYFGPGTRLLVL.

The rearrangement links TRBV9 to TRBJ2-1; 7 bases align to TRBD2. The germline gives CDR1 SGDLS, CDR2 YYNGEE. This CDR3 has 15 amino acids. V lost 0 bases to trimming and J lost 7 bases; unmatched junction nucleotides: 7. CDR3 loop: CASSVDPGGGNEQFF. The CDR3, as DNA: TGTGCCAGCAGCGTAGATCCGGGAGGAGGTAATGAGCAGTTCTTC.

This clone was seen more than once but under ten times. The chain combines TRBV5-1 with TRBJ2-2; possible D gene TRBD1, 6 bases. Germline-derived CDR1 and CDR2 are SGHRS and YFSETQ. Trimming cost V 3 bases and J 9 bases, with 9 bases left between them. The CDR3 covers 12 residues. The CDR3: CASSSRDRELFF. The CDR3, as DNA: TGCGCCAGCAGCTCCCGGGACAGGGAGCTGTTTTTT.

This clone was recorded only once. The genes are TRBV21-1 and TRBJ2-3; whether TRBD1, the table's D call, matches the DNA was not checked. TRBV21-1 is assigned pseudogene status. The CDR3 length is 16 residues. CDR3 bases: TGTGCCAGCAGCAAAAGGGGACAGGGACAGGCAGATACGCAGTATTTT. Translated: CASSKRGQGQADTQYF.

J is TRBJ2-3 and V is TRBV30; possible D gene TRBD1, 5 bases. From germline, CDR1 is GTSNPN and CDR2 SVGIG (reference sequence). This CDR3 is 13 amino acids long. V was trimmed by 2 bases and J by 6 bases, leaving 12 bases between them. CDR3 sequence: CAWSLNAGDTQYF. The DNA of the CDR3 is TGTGCCTGGAGTCTAAACGCAGGGGATACGCAGTATTTT. The full variable domain, rest sourced from reference TRBV30 and TRBJ2-3, is SQTIHQWPATLVQPVGSPLSLECTVEGTSNPNLYWYRQAAGRGLQLLFYSVGIGQISSEVPQNLSASRPQDRQFILSSKKLLLSDSGFYLCAWSLNAGDTQYFGPGTRLTVL.

The genes are TRBV6-5 and TRBJ1-5; D remains unclear. This CDR3 is built from 12 residues. Germline assignment: CDR1 MNHEY and CDR2 SVGAGI. Between the trimmed V and J ends, which lost 7 bases and 7 bases, there was a span of 11 bases. The CDR3 loop reads CASKRLGQPQHF. CDR3 coding DNA: TGTGCCAGCAAGCGGTTGGGGCAGCCCCAGCATTTT.

This clone was detected once. This chain connects TRBV10-2 to TRBJ2-7; D uncertain. CDR3 length: 13 amino acids. CDR1 and CDR2 from the germline V gene are WSHSY and SAAADI. The V end lost 8 bases, the J end lost 2 bases, and 13 bases lay between the germline ends. The CDR3 coding sequence is TGCGCCAGCTTAGACTTTGGTCCCTACGAGCAGTACTTC. Protein sequence: CASLDFGPYEQYF.

The chain has TRBV7-8 and TRBJ1-1; D gene ambiguous. Trimming removed 1 base from V and 0 bases from J, with 12 bases in between. The germline V gene encodes CDR1 SGHVS and CDR2 FQNEAQ. This CDR3 contains 16 residues. CDR3 residues: CASSLGSRGVNTEAFF. CDR3 nucleotide sequence: TGTGCCAGCAGCTTAGGGTCACGGGGTGTGAACACTGAAGCTTTCTTT. Full variable domain (remainder filled in from reference TRBV7-8 and TRBJ1-1): GAGVSQSPRYKVAKRGQDVALRCDPISGHVSLFWYQQALGQGPEFLTYFQNEAQLDKSGLPSDRFFAERPEGSVSTLKIQRTQQEDSAVYLCASSLGSRGVNTEAFFGQGTRLTVV.

The rearrangement joins TRBV5-1 to TRBJ2-5; D gene ambiguous. The CDR3 loop spans 13 amino acids. The germline V and J ends were trimmed by 6 bases and 5 bases, with 14 bases remaining between them. The V gene's germline CDR1 is SGHRS and CDR2 YFSETQ. The CDR3 reads CASTTPTRETQYF. The DNA of the CDR3 is TGCGCCAGCACTACTCCGACACGGGAGACCCAGTACTTC. Based on the CDR3 plus reference TRBV5-1 and TRBJ2-5, the full variable domain is KAGVTQTPRYLIKTRGQQVTLSCSPISGHRSVSWYQQTPGQGLQFLFEYFSETQRNKGNFPGRFSGRQFSNSRSEMNVSTLELGDSALYLCASTTPTRETQYFGPGTRLLVL.

This clone was seen a few times. This rearrangement joins TRBV7-9 to TRBJ1-2; D may be TRBD1 (5 bases). The V and J ends lost 5 bases and 7 bases respectively, with 17 bases between them. The CDR3 has 14 amino acids. Germline loops: CDR1 SEHNR, CDR2 FQNEAQ (reference sequence). Here the CDR3 DNA reads TGTGCCAGCAGCCCACGCGGGGACCGAGGTGGCTACACCTTC. It is translated as CASSPRGDRGGYTF.

The chain uses TRBV19 and TRBJ2-5; D perhaps matches TRBD1 (6 bases). Trimming removed 5 bases from V and 4 bases from J, with 11 bases in between. CDR1 is LNHDA, CDR2 SQIVND, per germline (reference sequence). This CDR3 is built from 13 residues. In DNA form, the CDR3 reads TGTGCCAGTAGTCGAGGACAGCCAGAGACCCAGTACTTC. Translation gives CASSRGQPETQYF.

The chain couples TRBV28 to TRBJ1-6; D uncertain. Trimming shortened V by 5 bases and J by 10 bases, and 12 bases separated the two germline ends. This CDR3 contains 13 residues. Per germline, CDR1 MDHEN and CDR2 SYDVKM. The DNA for the CDR3 is TGTGCCAGCAGTCCCCAATTCAGGTCACCCCTCCACTTT. Translation: CASSPQFRSPLHF.

This rearrangement joins TRBV9 to TRBJ1-3; D ambiguous. V lost 3 bases to trimming and J lost 4 bases, with 5 bases between them. CDR1 SGDLS and CDR2 YYNGEE come from the germline V gene. This CDR3 comprises 12 residues. The CDR3 loop is CASSEQGNTIYF. CDR3 nucleotide sequence: TGTGCCAGCAGCGAACAGGGAAACACCATATATTTT.

The genes are TRBV6-5 and TRBJ2-5; 9 nucleotides line up with TRBD1. The CDR3 loop spans 14 amino acids. Germline V lookup: CDR1 MNHEY, CDR2 SVGAGI. Unmatched junction bases numbered 5, after V lost 6 bases and J lost 3 bases. CDR3 in DNA: TGTGCCAGCAGCCCTTGGACAGGGGAAGAGACCCAGTACTTC. This sequence encodes CASSPWTGEETQYF.

The chain links TRBV5-5 to TRBJ2-1, with a tentative D call TRBD1 (6 bases). The CDR3 is 15 residues long. Trimming shortened V by 3 bases and J by 4 bases, and 14 bases separated the two germline ends. CDR1 and CDR2 from the germline V gene are SGHKS and YYEKEE (reference sequence). The CDR3 spells CASSSGRGPYNEQFF. The CDR3 DNA follows: TGTGCCAGCAGCTCTGGCAGGGGACCATACAATGAGCAGTTCTTC.

The chain couples TRBV27 to TRBJ2-3, with 8 nucleotides matching TRBD1. Trimming took 1 base from V and 0 from J; bases not matched to a gene: 0. Germline CDR1 reads MNHEY; CDR2 reads SMNVEV (reference sequence). This CDR3 is 15 amino acids long. This CDR3 is CASSLYRGSTDTQYF. The CDR3 DNA is TGTGCCAGCAGTTTATACAGGGGGAGCACAGATACGCAGTATTTT.